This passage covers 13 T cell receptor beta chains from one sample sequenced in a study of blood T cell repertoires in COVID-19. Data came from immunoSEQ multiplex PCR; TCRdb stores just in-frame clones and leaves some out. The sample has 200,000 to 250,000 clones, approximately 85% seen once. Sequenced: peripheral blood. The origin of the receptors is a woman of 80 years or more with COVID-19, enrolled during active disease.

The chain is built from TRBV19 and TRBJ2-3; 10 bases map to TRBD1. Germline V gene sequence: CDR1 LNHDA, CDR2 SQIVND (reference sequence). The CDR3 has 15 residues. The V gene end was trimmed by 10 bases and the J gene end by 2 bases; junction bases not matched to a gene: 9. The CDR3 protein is CATATGTGDTDTQYF. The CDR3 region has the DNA TGTGCCACTGCTACAGGGACAGGGGACACAGATACGCAGTATTTT. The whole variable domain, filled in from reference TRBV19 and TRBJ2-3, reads DGGITQSPKYLFRKEGQNVTLSCEQNLNHDAMYWYRQDPGQGLRLIYYSQIVNDFQKGDIAEGYSVSREKKESFPLTVTSAQKNPTAFYLCATATGTGDTDTQYFGPGTRLTVL.

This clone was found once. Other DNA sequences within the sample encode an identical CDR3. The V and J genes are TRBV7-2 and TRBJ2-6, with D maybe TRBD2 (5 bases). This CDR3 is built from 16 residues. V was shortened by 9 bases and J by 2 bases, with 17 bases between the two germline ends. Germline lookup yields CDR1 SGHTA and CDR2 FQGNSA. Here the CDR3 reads CASSPAGSAGANVLTF. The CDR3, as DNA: TGTGCCAGTAGCCCCGCGGGCTCTGCTGGGGCCAACGTCCTGACTTTC.

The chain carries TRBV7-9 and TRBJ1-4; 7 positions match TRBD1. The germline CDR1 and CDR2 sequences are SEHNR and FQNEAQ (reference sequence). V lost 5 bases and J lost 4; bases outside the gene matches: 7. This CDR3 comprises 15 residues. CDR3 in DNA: TGTGCCAGCAGCCAGGAAGGGACAGTTAATGAAAAACTGTTTTTT. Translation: CASSQEGTVNEKLFF.

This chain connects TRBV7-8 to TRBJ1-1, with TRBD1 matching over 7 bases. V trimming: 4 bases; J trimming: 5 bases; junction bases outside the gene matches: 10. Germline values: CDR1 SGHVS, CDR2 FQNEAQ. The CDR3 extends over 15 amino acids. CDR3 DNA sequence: TGTGCCAGCAGCTCCAGACAGGGCGGAGGTACTGAAGCTTTCTTT. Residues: CASSSRQGGGTEAFF.

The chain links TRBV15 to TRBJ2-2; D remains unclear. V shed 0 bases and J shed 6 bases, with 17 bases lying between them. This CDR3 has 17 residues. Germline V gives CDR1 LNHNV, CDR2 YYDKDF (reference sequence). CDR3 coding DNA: TGTGCCACCAGCAGAGATCTTAACGCAGCGAAGGCCGGGGAGCTGTTTTTT. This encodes CATSRDLNAAKAGELFF.

In nucleotides, the CDR3 is TGTGCCAGCAGTTACGCGGCAACTAATGAAAAACTGTTTTTT. Amino acid sequence: CASSYAATNEKLFF. V gene TRBV6-7 combines with J gene TRBJ1-4; D uncertain. TRBV6-7 belongs to the ORF category, with a function that is uncertain. This CDR3 has 14 residues. The V end lost 2 bases, the J end lost 0 bases, and 4 bases lay between the germline ends.

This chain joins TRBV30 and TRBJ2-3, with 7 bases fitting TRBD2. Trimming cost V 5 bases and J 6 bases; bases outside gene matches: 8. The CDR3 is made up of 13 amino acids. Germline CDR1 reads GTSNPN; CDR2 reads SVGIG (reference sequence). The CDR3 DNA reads TGTGCCTGGTCTGGGACTACTCGGGATACGCAGTATTTT. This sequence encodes CAWSGTTRDTQYF.

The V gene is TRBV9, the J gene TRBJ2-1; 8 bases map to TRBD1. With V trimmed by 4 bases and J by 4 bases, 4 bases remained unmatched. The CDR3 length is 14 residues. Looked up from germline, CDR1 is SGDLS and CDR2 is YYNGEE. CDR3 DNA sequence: TGTGCCAGCAGCCCGGGACAGGTGTACAATGAGCAGTTCTTC. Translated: CASSPGQVYNEQFF.

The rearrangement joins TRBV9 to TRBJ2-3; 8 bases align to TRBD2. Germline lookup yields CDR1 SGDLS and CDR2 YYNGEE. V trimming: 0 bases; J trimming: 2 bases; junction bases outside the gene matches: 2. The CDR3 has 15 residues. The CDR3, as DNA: TGTGCCAGCAGCGTAGGCGGGAGGACCACAGATACGCAGTATTTT. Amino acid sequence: CASSVGGRTTDTQYF.

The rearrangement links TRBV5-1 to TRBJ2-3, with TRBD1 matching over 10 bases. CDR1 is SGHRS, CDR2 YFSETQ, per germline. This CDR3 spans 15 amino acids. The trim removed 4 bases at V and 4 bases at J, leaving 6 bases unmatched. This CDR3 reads CASSAGTGAPDTQYF. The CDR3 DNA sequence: TGCGCCAGCAGCGCCGGGACAGGGGCCCCAGATACGCAGTATTTT. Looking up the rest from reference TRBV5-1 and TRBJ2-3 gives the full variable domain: KAGVTQTPRYLIKTRGQQVTLSCSPISGHRSVSWYQQTPGQGLQFLFEYFSETQRNKGNFPGRFSGRQFSNSRSEMNVSTLELGDSALYLCASSAGTGAPDTQYFGPGTRLTVL.

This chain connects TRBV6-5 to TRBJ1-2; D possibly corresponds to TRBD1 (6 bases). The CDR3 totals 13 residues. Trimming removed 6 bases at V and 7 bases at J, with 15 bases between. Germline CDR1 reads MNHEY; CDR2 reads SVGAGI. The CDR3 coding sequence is TGTGCCAGCAGGCGAGGGGGGGCGGGTGGCTACACCTTC. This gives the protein CASRRGGAGGYTF.

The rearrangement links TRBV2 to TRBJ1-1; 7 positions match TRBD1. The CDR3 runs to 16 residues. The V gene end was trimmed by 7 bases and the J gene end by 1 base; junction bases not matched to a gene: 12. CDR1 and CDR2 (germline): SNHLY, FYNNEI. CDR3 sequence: CASTPDRTTKNTEAFF. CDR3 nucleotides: TGTGCCAGCACCCCGGACAGGACAACCAAGAACACTGAAGCTTTCTTT.

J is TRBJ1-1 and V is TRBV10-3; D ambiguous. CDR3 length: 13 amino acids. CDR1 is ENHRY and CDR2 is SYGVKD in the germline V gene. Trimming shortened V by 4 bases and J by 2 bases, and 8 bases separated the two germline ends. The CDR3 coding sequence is TGTGCCATCAGTGGAGGGCTTAACACTGAAGCTTTCTTT. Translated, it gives CAISGGLNTEAFF.